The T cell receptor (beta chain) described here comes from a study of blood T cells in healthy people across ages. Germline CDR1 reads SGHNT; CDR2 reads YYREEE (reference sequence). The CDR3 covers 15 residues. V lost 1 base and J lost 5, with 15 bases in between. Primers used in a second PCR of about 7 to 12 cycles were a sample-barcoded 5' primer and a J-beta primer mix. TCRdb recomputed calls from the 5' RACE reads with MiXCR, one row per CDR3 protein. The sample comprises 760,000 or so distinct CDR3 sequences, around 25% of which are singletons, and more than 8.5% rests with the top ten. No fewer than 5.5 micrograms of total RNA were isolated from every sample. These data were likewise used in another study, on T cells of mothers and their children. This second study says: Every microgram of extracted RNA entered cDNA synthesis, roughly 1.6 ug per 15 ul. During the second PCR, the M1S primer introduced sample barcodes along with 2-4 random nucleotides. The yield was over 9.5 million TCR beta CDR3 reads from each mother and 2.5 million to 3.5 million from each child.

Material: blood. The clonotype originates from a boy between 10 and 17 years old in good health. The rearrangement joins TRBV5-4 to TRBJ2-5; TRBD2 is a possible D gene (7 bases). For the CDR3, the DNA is TGTGCCAGCAGCTTGAGGGGGGGGCGAAGGGAGACCCAGTACTTC. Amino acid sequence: CASSLRGGRRETQYF.